This T cell receptor (beta chain) was retrieved from a study of blood T cell repertoires in COVID-19. Overall study context: Donors in the United States, Italy and Spain gave samples during acute or convalescent COVID-19.

TCRdb's table, derived via immunoSEQ multiplex PCR, lists solely in-frame clones and lacks some. This table holds approximately 72,000 clones, about 89% found once. The CDR3 has 16 residues. Germline V CDR1 and CDR2: MNHEY, SMNVEV (reference sequence). Losses at the gene ends were 4 bases for V and 3 bases for J; bases not matched to a gene: 9. The sequenced sample was peripheral blood. This receptor was taken from a woman aged 55-69 years with acute or convalescent COVID-19. This chain connects TRBV27 to TRBJ2-7; 10 positions match TRBD2. CDR3 sequence (DNA): TGTGCCAGCAGTTCGATTAGCGGGGGGCTACTCTACGAGCAGTACTTC. This translates into CASSSISGGLLYEQYF.